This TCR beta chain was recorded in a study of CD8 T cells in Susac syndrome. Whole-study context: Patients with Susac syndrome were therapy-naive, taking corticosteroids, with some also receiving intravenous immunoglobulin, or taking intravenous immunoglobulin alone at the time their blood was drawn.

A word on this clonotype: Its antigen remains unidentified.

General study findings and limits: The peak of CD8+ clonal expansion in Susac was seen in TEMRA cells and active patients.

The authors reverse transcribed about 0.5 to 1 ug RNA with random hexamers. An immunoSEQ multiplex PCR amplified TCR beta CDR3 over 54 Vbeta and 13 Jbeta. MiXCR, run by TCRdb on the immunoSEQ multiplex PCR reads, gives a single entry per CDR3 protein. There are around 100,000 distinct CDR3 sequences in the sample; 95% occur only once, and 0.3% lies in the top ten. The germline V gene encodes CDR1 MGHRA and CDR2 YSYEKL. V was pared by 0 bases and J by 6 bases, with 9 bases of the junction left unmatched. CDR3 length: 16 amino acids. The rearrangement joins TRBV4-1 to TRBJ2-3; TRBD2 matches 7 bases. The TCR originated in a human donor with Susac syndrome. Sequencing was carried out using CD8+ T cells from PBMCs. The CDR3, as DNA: TGCGCCAGCAGCCAAGATCCTACGGGAGGATCCGATACGCAGTATTTT. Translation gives CASSQDPTGGSDTQYF.